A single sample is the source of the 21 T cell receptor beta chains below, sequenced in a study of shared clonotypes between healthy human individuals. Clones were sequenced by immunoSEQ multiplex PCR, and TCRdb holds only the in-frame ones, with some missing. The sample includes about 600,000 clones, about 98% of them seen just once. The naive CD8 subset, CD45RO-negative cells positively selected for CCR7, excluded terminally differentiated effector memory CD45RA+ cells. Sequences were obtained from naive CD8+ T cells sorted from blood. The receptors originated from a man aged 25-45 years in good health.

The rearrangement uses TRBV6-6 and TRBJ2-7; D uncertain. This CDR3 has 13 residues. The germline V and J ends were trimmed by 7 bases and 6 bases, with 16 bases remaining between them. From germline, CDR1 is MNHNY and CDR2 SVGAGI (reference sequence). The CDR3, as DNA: TGTGCCAGCACGGAAGCCAAGGTGGGCGAGCAGTACTTC. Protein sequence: CASTEAKVGEQYF.

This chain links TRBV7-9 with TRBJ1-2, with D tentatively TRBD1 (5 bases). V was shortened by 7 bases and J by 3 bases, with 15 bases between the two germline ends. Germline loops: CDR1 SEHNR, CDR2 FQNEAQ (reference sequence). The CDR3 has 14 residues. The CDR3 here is CASTDRNFDYGYTF. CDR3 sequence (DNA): TGTGCCAGCACCGACAGAAACTTTGACTATGGCTACACCTTC.

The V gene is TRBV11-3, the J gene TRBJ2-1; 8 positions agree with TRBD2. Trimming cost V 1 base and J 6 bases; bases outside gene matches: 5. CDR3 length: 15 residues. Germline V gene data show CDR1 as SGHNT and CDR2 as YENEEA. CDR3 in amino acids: CASSLAGGPGNEQFF. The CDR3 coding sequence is TGTGCCAGCAGCTTAGCGGGAGGGCCCGGCAATGAGCAGTTCTTC.

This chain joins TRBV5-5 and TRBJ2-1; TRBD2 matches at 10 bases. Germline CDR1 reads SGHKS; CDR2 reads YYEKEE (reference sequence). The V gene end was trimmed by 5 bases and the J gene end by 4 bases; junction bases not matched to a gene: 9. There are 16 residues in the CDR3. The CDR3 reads CASRQAGTSAYNEQFF. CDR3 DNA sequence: TGTGCCAGCAGGCAAGCCGGGACTAGCGCTTACAATGAGCAGTTCTTC. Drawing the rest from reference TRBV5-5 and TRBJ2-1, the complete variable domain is DAGVTQSPTHLIKTRGQQVTLRCSPISGHKSVSWYQQVLGQGPQFIFQYYEKEERGRGNFPDRFSARQFPNYSSELNVNALLLGDSALYLCASRQAGTSAYNEQFFGPGTRLTVL.

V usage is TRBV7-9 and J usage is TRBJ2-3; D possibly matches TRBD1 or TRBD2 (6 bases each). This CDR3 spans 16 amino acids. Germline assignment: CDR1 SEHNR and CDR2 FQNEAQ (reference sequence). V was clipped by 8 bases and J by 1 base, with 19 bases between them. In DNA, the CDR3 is TGTGCCAGCGAAGTTCTGGGGGGCCCGGGCACAGATACGCAGTATTTT. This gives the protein CASEVLGGPGTDTQYF.

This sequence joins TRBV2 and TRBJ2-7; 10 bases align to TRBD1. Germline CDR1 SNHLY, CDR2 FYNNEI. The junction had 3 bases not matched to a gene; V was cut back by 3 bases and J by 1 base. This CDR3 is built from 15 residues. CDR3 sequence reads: CASSEGQGISYEQYF. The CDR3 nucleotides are TGTGCCAGCAGTGAGGGACAGGGGATTTCCTACGAGCAGTACTTC. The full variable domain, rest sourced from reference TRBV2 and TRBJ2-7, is EPEVTQTPSHQVTQMGQEVILRCVPISNHLYFYWYRQILGQKVEFLVSFYNNEISEKSEIFDDQFSVERPDGSNFTLKIRSTKLEDSAMYFCASSEGQGISYEQYFGPGTRLTVT.

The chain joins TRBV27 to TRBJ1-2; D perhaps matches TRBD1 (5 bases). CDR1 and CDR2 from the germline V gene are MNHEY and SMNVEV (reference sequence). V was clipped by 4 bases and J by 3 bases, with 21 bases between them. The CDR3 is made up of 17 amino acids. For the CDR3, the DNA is TGTGCCAGCAGTTCACAACCCCAGGGAGTGGAGGACTATGGCTACACCTTC. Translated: CASSSQPQGVEDYGYTF.

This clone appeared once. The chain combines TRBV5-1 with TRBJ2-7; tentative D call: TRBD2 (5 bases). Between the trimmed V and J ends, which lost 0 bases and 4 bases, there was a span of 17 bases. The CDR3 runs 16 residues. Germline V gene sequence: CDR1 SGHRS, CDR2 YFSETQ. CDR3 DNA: TGCGCCAGCAGCTTGGTCGCTAGGCTAGCAGCGTACGAGCAGTACTTC. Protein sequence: CASSLVARLAAYEQYF.

The CDR3 reads CASSSGQPDYEQYF. DNA of the CDR3: TGCGCCAGCAGCTCGGGACAGCCGGACTACGAGCAGTACTTC. V is TRBV5-1 and J is TRBJ2-7; TRBD1 aligns across 7 bases. Germline CDR1 is SGHRS and CDR2 is YFSETQ. Trimming at V came to 3 bases and at J to 3 bases, leaving 6 bases not matched to a gene. This CDR3 comprises 14 residues. The entire variable domain, with the rest obtained from reference TRBV5-1 and TRBJ2-7, is as follows: KAGVTQTPRYLIKTRGQQVTLSCSPISGHRSVSWYQQTPGQGLQFLFEYFSETQRNKGNFPGRFSGRQFSNSRSEMNVSTLELGDSALYLCASSSGQPDYEQYFGPGTRLTVT.

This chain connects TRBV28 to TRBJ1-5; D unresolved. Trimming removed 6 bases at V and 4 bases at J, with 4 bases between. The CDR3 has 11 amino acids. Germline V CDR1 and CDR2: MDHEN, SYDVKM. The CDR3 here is CASRQNQPQHF. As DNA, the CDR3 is TGTGCCAGCAGGCAAAATCAGCCCCAGCATTTT.

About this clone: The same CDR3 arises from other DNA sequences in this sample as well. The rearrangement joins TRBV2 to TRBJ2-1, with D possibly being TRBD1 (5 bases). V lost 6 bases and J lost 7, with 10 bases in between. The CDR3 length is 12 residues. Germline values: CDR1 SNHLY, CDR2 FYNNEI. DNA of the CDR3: TGTGCCAGCAGGGGCAGGGTGAATGAGCAGTTCTTC. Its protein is CASRGRVNEQFF.

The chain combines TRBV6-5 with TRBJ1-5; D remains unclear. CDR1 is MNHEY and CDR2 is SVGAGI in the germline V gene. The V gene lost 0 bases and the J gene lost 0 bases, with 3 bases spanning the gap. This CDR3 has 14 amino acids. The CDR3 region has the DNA TGTGCCAGCAGTTACTCGGTTAGCAATCAGCCCCAGCATTTT. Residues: CASSYSVSNQPQHF.

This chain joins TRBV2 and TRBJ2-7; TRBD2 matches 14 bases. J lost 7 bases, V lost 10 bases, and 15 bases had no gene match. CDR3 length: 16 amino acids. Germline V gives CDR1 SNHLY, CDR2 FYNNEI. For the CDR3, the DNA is TGTGCCACCTCGGGACTAGCGGGAGTTCCGCCGGGGGAGCAGTACTTC. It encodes CATSGLAGVPPGEQYF.

CDR3 nucleotide sequence: TGTGCCAGCAGTCCACAGGGTGGGGGGCTCTACGAGCAGTACTTC. Translation gives CASSPQGGGLYEQYF. V is TRBV27 and J is TRBJ2-7; D tentatively fits TRBD1 or TRBD2 (6 bases each). The CDR3 spans 15 residues. V lost 5 bases to trimming and J lost 3 bases, with 17 bases between them. Germline values: CDR1 MNHEY, CDR2 SMNVEV (reference sequence).

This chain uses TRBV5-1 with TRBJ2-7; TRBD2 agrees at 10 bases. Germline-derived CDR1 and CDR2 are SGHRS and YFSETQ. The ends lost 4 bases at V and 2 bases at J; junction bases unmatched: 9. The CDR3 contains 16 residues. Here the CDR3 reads CASSITGTSDPYEQYF. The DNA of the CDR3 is TGCGCCAGCAGCATCACCGGGACTAGCGATCCCTACGAGCAGTACTTC.

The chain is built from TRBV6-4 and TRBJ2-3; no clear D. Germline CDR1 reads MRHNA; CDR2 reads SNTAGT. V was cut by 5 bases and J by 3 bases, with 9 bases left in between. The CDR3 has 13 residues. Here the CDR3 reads CASSPGLTDTQYF. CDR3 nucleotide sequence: TGTGCCAGCAGTCCCGGGTTGACAGATACGCAGTATTTT.

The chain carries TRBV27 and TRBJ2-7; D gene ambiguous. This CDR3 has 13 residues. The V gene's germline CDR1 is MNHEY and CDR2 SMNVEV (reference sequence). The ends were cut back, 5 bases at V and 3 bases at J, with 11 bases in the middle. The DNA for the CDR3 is TGTGCCAGCAGTCATTTCGCCGGCTACGAGCAGTACTTC. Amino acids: CASSHFAGYEQYF.

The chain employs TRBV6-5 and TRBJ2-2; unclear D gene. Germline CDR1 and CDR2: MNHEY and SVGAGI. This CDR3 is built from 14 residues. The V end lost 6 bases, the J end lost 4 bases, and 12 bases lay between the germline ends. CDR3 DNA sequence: TGTGCCAGCAGCCCTCTAACGGCCACCGGGGAGCTGTTTTTT. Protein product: CASSPLTATGELFF.

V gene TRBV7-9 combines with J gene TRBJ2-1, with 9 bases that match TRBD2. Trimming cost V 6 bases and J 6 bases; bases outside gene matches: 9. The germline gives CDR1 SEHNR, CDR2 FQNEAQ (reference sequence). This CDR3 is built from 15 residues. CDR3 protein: CASRHSGSPFNEQFF. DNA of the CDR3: TGTGCCAGCAGACATAGCGGGAGCCCCTTCAATGAGCAGTTCTTC.

This CDR3 reads CSVRGGLRDREPDTQYF. CDR3 nucleotide sequence: TGCAGCGTCCGAGGCGGGCTCCGGGACAGGGAACCAGATACGCAGTATTTT. The chain has TRBV29-1 and TRBJ2-3, with 9 bases fitting TRBD1. Trimming removed 6 bases from V and 4 bases from J; junction bases left unmatched: 17. Germline CDR1 and CDR2: SQVTM and ANQGSEA. This CDR3 is built from 17 residues.

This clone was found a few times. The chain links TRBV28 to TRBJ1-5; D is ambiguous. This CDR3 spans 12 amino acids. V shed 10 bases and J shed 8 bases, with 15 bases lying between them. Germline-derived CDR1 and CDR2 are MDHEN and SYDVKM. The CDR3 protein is CATSLWREPQHF. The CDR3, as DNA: TGTGCCACGTCTCTGTGGCGGGAGCCCCAGCATTTT.